One sample yielded the 12 T cell receptor beta chains listed below, sequenced in a study of blood T cell repertoires in COVID-19. Sequencing used immunoSEQ multiplex PCR; TCRdb keeps in-frame clones, though not all of them. This table has 300,000 or so clones, around 92% appearing once. Source material: peripheral blood. Source of these receptors: a young man who had recovered from COVID-19.

This clone was detected once. The chain employs TRBV28 and TRBJ2-1; 8 nucleotides line up with TRBD2. CDR3 size: 20 residues. V shed 5 bases and J 7 bases; nucleotides not matched to a gene: 25. Germline lookup yields CDR1 MDHEN and CDR2 SYDVKM. The CDR3 DNA reads as TGTGCCAGCAGTCCCTTCTGGACTGGGGGCAGGCGGGAGGATGGTAATGAGCAGTTCTTC. This codes for CASSPFWTGGRREDGNEQFF.

This chain links TRBV5-1 with TRBJ1-1, with TRBD1 matching 9 bases. V lost 5 bases, J lost 0 bases, and 8 bases stayed unmatched. Germline lookup yields CDR1 SGHRS and CDR2 YFSETQ. The CDR3 runs 16 residues. CDR3 amino acids: CASRWTGESLNTEAFF. The DNA of the CDR3 is TGCGCCAGCAGGTGGACAGGGGAGAGCTTGAACACTGAAGCTTTCTTT.

Remarks on this clone: The same CDR3 also results from other DNA sequences found in this sample. J is TRBJ1-1 and V is TRBV5-1; a possible D gene is TRBD1 (5 bases). CDR1 is SGHRS and CDR2 is YFSETQ in the germline V gene. This CDR3 comprises 14 residues. The ends were cut back, 0 bases at V and 5 bases at J, with 11 bases in the middle. This chain's CDR3 is CASSLGGRGTEAFF. CDR3 in DNA: TGCGCCAGCAGCTTGGGGGGTAGGGGAACTGAAGCTTTCTTT.

The chain recombines TRBV18 with TRBJ2-7, with TRBD1 identical over 11 bases. Germline-derived CDR1 and CDR2 are KGHSH and LQKENI. The CDR3 length is 15 residues. Unmatched junction bases numbered 5, after V lost 0 bases and J lost 7 bases. The CDR3 reads CASSPPGQGEREQYF. Written as DNA, the CDR3 is TGTGCCAGCTCACCACCGGGACAGGGGGAGAGAGAGCAGTACTTC.

The chain carries TRBV21-1 and TRBJ2-3; whether TRBD1, the table's D call, matches the DNA was not checked. TRBV21-1 is tagged as a pseudogene. The CDR3 loop spans 17 amino acids. As DNA, the CDR3 is TGTGCCAGCAGCAAAGTATTCAGGACAGGGGGTGGGGATACGCAGTATTTT. It translates to CASSKVFRTGGGDTQYF.

The chain employs TRBV5-4 and TRBJ2-7; 8 bases line up with TRBD1. CDR3 size: 16 residues. V dropped 4 bases and J dropped 1; count of bases not matched to a gene: 10. Looked up from germline, CDR1 is SGHNT and CDR2 is YYREEE (reference sequence). CDR3 DNA sequence: TGTGCCAGCAGCCCAGCACCGGGACAGGAATCCTACGAGCAGTACTTC. This gives the protein CASSPAPGQESYEQYF.

DNA of the CDR3: TGTGCCAGCAGCTTGAACAGAGTGAACACTGAAGCTTTCTTT. Its translation: CASSLNRVNTEAFF. The chain has TRBV14 and TRBJ1-1; the D is unclear. CDR1 and CDR2 from the germline V gene are SGHDN and FVKESK. V shed 5 bases and J shed 0 bases, with 10 bases lying between them. The CDR3 extends over 14 amino acids.

The chain links TRBV5-1 to TRBJ2-7, with TRBD1 identical over 8 bases. The germline V gene has CDR1 SGHRS and CDR2 YFSETQ. CDR3 length equals 13 residues. With 4 bases clipped from V and 3 bases from J, the junction kept 3 bases outside the gene matches. The chain's CDR3 is CASSIGTGYEQYF. CDR3 DNA sequence: TGCGCCAGCAGCATAGGGACAGGCTACGAGCAGTACTTC.

This clone was observed once. This chain uses TRBV4-1 with TRBJ1-1; 7 bases are shared with TRBD1. The CDR3 consists of 14 residues. V gave up 4 bases and J gave up 6 bases; unmatched junction bases: 8. Germline-derived CDR1 and CDR2 are MGHRA and YSYEKL. The CDR3: CASSPTGSRSEAFF. Written as DNA, the CDR3 is TGCGCCAGCAGCCCGACAGGGTCTCGGTCTGAAGCTTTCTTT.

V and J are TRBV15 and TRBJ1-2; no clear D. The CDR3 covers 13 residues. The V end lost 0 bases, the J end lost 13 bases, and 15 bases lay between the germline ends. CDR1 is LNHNV and CDR2 is YYDKDF in the germline V gene (reference sequence). This CDR3 reads CATSRDPGELGTF. DNA of the CDR3: TGTGCCACCAGCAGAGACCCCGGGGAGCTAGGCACCTTC.

The gene calls are TRBV4-2 and TRBJ2-7; 7 nucleotides match TRBD1. Per the germline V gene, CDR1 is LGHNA and CDR2 is YNFKEQ. V shed 4 bases and J 3 bases; nucleotides not matched to a gene: 6. There are 14 residues in the CDR3. The CDR3 sequence is CASSPNRDSYEQYF. The CDR3 DNA follows: TGTGCCAGCAGCCCCAACCGGGACAGCTACGAGCAGTACTTC.

This chain uses TRBV20-1 with TRBJ2-3, with 10 bases matching TRBD1. Germline V CDR1 and CDR2: DFQATT, SNEGSKA (reference sequence). The CDR3 covers 15 residues. V was pared by 3 bases and J by 4 bases, with 7 bases of the junction left unmatched. CDR3 residues: CSASTTGGRADTQYF. CDR3 bases: TGCAGTGCTAGTACGACAGGGGGCAGGGCAGATACGCAGTATTTT.